This is a list of T cell receptor beta chains from one sample in a study of T cells in localized non-small cell lung cancer. The protocol was immunoSEQ multiplex PCR, while the TCRdb copy is restricted to in-frame clones and leaves out a portion. This sample has some 90,000 clones; around 90% occur once, and the top ten carry about 16%. The sample was peripheral blood, taken before any cancer treatment. These receptors all stem from a man between 40 and 69 years old with stage I squamous cell lung carcinoma. The CDR3 runs from the conserved cysteine through the conserved F or W. D genes are given only for firm matches. Clone size is stated in some rows and not others, as once, few, many or a class when expanded.

clone_size d_call j_call v_call cdr3_nt cdr3_aa
- TRBD1 TRBJ2-6 TRBV30 TGTGCCTGCTTCCGGGACAGGACTTCTGGGGCCAACGTCCTGACTTTC CACFRDRTSGANVLTF
once - TRBJ1-1 TRBV28 TGTGCCAGCAGAACATGGACAGAGGAAGCTTTCTTT CASRTWTEEAFF
- TRBD1 TRBJ1-2 TRBV10-3 TGTGCCATCAGTGAGTCAAGAGGACAGGGGACAGGCTACACCTTC CAISESRGQGTGYTF
- TRBD1 TRBJ2-3 TRBV23-1 TGCGCCAGCAGTCAATATGGCAGGGGGCTGAATACAGATACGCAGTATTTT CASSQYGRGLNTDTQYF
few TRBD1 TRBJ2-1 TRBV29-1 TGCAGCGTTTCCCTACAGGGGGCCGATGAGCAGTTCTTC CSVSLQGADEQFF
- - TRBJ1-1 TRBV7-2 TGTGCCAGCAGCTTATACACTGAAGCTTTCTTT CASSLYTEAFF
- - TRBJ1-1 TRBV5-5 TGTGCCAGCAGCTTGGTGACACTCTGGGGGACTGAAGCTTTCTTT CASSLVTLWGTEAFF
- - TRBJ1-2 TRBV4-1 TGCGCCAGCAGCCAACCCCCAAGGAGGGGCTACACCTTC CASSQPPRRGYTF
- TRBD2 TRBJ2-3 TRBV5-4 TGTGCCAGCAGCTTTAGCGGGGGGGCCCTGTCAGCAGGTACGCAGTATTTT CASSFSGGALSAGTQYF
- - TRBJ1-6 TRBV27 TGTGCCAGCAGTGCCAGGGGACGAGAATTCTCTTGGGATAATTCACCCCTCCACTTT CASSARGREFSWDNSPLHF
- - TRBJ1-1 TRBV10-1 TGCGCCAGCAGTACCTCTCCGAACACTGAAGCTTTCTTT CASSTSPNTEAFF
- TRBD1 TRBJ2-2 TRBV5-1 TGCGCCAGCAGCATGGACAGGGGCACCGGGGAGCTGTTTTTT CASSMDRGTGELFF
- TRBD1 TRBJ2-7 TRBV9 TGTGCCAGTTCCGGGACAGGGCCGGGCTACGAGCAGTACTTC CASSGTGPGYEQYF
- TRBD2 TRBJ2-1 TRBV6-6 TGTGCCAGCAAAAGAATTTTCGGGGGGGCGTCTGAGCAGTTCTTC CASKRIFGGASEQFF
- TRBD1 TRBJ2-3 TRBV5-1 TGCGCCAGCAGCGCCGGACAGGGCCGCTTGAACACAGATACGCAGTATTTT CASSAGQGRLNTDTQYF
- - TRBJ1-1 TRBV27 TGTGCCAGCAGTCTTAAACAGGGGAACACTGAAGCTTTCTTT CASSLKQGNTEAFF
- - TRBJ1-2 TRBV5-6 TGTGCCAGCAGCTTGGCGGTCCGAACTAACTATGGCTACACCTTC CASSLAVRTNYGYTF
once - TRBJ1-2 TRBV5-4 TGTGCCAGCAGCTTTATCAGCGAGGAAGGCTACACCTTC CASSFISEEGYTF
- - TRBJ1-4 TRBV4-1 TGCGCCAGCAGTAACCCTTATGGGCGGAGAATGGAAAAACTGTTTTTT CASSNPYGRRMEKLFF
- - TRBJ2-1 TRBV28 TGTGCCAGCAGTTCTTATACCAATGAGCAGTTCTTC CASSSYTNEQFF
- - TRBJ2-7 TRBV27 TGTGCCAGCAGTCCCGGGGACTCCTACGAGCAGTACTTC CASSPGDSYEQYF
- - TRBJ1-5 TRBV19 TGTGCCAGTAGTATAGGAGGGCATTATAGCAATCAGCCCCAGCATTTT CASSIGGHYSNQPQHF
- TRBD2 TRBJ2-1 TRBV10-3 TGTGCCATCAGTGAAATTCTAGCGGGTTCTTCCTACAATGAGCAGTTCTTC CAISEILAGSSYNEQFF
- - TRBJ2-3 TRBV6-5 TGTGCCAGCAGTTACCGATTTAGCACAGATACGCAGTATTTT CASSYRFSTDTQYF
- - TRBJ2-7 TRBV5-6 TGTGCCAGCAGACTGGGGCAGGGAATCTACGAGCAGTACTTC CASRLGQGIYEQYF
once - TRBJ1-5 TRBV10-3 TGTGCCATCAGTGAGGACAGAGCGGGGGCCACGGCCAATCAGCCCCAGCATTTT CAISEDRAGATANQPQHF
- - TRBJ2-7 TRBV7-2 TGTGCCAGCAGCTTACAGGCAGGGCCCGCCTACGAGCAGTACTTC CASSLQAGPAYEQYF
- TRBD2 TRBJ2-1 TRBV19 TGTGCCAGTCAGCGGGGAAGCTCCTACAATGAGCAGTTCTTC CASQRGSSYNEQFF
- - TRBJ1-1 TRBV28 TGTGCCAGCAGTTTACTTACTATGAACACTGAAGCTTTCTTT CASSLLTMNTEAFF
- - TRBJ1-4 TRBV4-1 TGCGCCAGCAGCCAAGCAAATCGGGGGGCTCGAAATGAAAAACTGTTTTTT CASSQANRGARNEKLFF
- - TRBJ1-1 TRBV5-4 TGTGCCAGCAGCTTTTTTACGATGAACACTGAAGCTTTCTTT CASSFFTMNTEAFF
- - TRBJ1-1 TRBV5-1 TGCGCCAGCAGCTTGGGGCCGAACACTGAAGCTTTCTTT CASSLGPNTEAFF
- - TRBJ1-3 TRBV4-3 TGCGCCAGCAGCCAAGATTCATCGGGAAACACCATATATTTT CASSQDSSGNTIYF
- - TRBJ1-2 TRBV5-8 TGTGCCAGCAGCTTGGGGGGAGGCCAGAGTTATGGCTACACCTTC CASSLGGGQSYGYTF
- - TRBJ1-1 TRBV19 TGTGCCAGTAGTATAGGTGGGCATGGGGCTGAAGCTTTCTTT CASSIGGHGAEAFF
- - TRBJ1-2 TRBV7-2 TGTGCCAGCAGCTTAGATCGCGGGGCGAGATCTGGCTACACCTTC CASSLDRGARSGYTF
once TRBD2 TRBJ2-1 TRBV11-2 TGTGCCAGCAGCCCACGGCGGGGGGGCCTCGTTGAGCAGTTCTTC CASSPRRGGLVEQFF
- - TRBJ1-2 TRBV9 TGTGCCAGCAGCGACAGGGAAAGGGGACAAACCTATGGCTACACCTTC CASSDRERGQTYGYTF
- TRBD1 TRBJ2-7 TRBV10-3 TGTGCCATCAGTGACGCGACCGGGACAGGGTTCTCCGAGCAGTACTTC CAISDATGTGFSEQYF
- - TRBJ2-3 TRBV5-8 TGTGCCAGCAGCTTGGAACGGGGGGCCCCCACAGATACGCAGTATTTT CASSLERGAPTDTQYF
- TRBD1 TRBJ1-1 TRBV5-4 TGTGCCAGCAGCTTGTCAGGGGGCGTCGGAGCTTTCTTT CASSLSGGVGAFF
- - TRBJ1-1 TRBV30 TGTGCCTGGAGCCGTGATGAAGCTTTCTTT CAWSRDEAFF
once TRBD1 TRBJ1-3 TRBV5-6 TGTGCCAGCAGCAGACAGGGGGGCGGAAACACCATATATTTT CASSRQGGGNTIYF
- TRBD1 TRBJ1-1 TRBV5-1 TGCGCCAGCAGCTTGGGAAGGACAGGGGGTGCTTTCTTT CASSLGRTGGAFF
- TRBD1 TRBJ1-1 TRBV10-3 TGTGCCATCAAGGCGGAACGGGACAGGGTTGACACTGAAGCTTTCTTT CAIKAERDRVDTEAFF
- - TRBJ2-3 TRBV5-1 TGCGCCAGCAGCGGTTCGGGGGGCACAGATACGCAGTATTTT CASSGSGGTDTQYF
- - TRBJ1-2 TRBV5-5 TGTGCCAGCAGCTTGATGGGGGACCCAACCGTGGGGTTCTATGGCTACACCTTC CASSLMGDPTVGFYGYTF
- - TRBJ1-3 TRBV28 TGTGCCAGCACCAGCTATGGAAACACCATATATTTT CASTSYGNTIYF
- - TRBJ2-2 TRBV10-3 TGTGCCACGAGGGGGGGTACGAACACCGGGGAGCTGTTTTTT CATRGGTNTGELFF
- - TRBJ1-3 TRBV7-9 TGTGCCAGCAGCCCCCGGGGGGACTCTGGAAACACCATATATTTT CASSPRGDSGNTIYF
- - TRBJ2-1 TRBV10-3 TGTGCCATCAGTGAGTCTCCGAGACAATACAATGAGCAGTTCTTC CAISESPRQYNEQFF
- TRBD1 TRBJ1-1 TRBV7-9 TGTGCCAGCAGGATACGGACAGGGACTGGTACTGAAGCTTTCTTT CASRIRTGTGTEAFF
- TRBD1 TRBJ2-7 TRBV20-1 TGCAGTGGGAACAGGGGGCCCGAGCAGTACTTC CSGNRGPEQYF
- TRBD1 TRBJ2-1 TRBV20-1 TGCAGTGCCTCACCACCGGGACAGATTGTCTTC CSASPPGQIVF
- - TRBJ2-2 TRBV6-5 TGTGCCAGCAGTTACTCTATGTGGGGGGGCTCCGGGGAGCTGTTTTTT CASSYSMWGGSGELFF
- TRBD1 TRBJ2-7 TRBV6-1 TGTGCCAGCACCCCGGGACAGGGGGCCTTCTACGAGCAGTACTTC CASTPGQGAFYEQYF
- - TRBJ1-4 TRBV19 TGTGCCAGTAGTATGAGAAGGGATGAAAAACTGTTTTTT CASSMRRDEKLFF